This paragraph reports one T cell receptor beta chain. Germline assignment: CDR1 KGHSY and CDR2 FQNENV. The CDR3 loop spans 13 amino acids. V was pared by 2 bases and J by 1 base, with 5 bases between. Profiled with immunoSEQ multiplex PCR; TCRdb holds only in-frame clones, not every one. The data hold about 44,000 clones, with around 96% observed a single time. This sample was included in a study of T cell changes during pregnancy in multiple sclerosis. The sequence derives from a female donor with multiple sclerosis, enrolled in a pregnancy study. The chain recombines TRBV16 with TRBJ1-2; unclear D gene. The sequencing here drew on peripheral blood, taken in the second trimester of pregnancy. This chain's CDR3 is CASSQEGNYGYTF. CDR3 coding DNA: TGTGCCAGCAGCCAAGAGGGTAACTATGGCTACACCTTC.